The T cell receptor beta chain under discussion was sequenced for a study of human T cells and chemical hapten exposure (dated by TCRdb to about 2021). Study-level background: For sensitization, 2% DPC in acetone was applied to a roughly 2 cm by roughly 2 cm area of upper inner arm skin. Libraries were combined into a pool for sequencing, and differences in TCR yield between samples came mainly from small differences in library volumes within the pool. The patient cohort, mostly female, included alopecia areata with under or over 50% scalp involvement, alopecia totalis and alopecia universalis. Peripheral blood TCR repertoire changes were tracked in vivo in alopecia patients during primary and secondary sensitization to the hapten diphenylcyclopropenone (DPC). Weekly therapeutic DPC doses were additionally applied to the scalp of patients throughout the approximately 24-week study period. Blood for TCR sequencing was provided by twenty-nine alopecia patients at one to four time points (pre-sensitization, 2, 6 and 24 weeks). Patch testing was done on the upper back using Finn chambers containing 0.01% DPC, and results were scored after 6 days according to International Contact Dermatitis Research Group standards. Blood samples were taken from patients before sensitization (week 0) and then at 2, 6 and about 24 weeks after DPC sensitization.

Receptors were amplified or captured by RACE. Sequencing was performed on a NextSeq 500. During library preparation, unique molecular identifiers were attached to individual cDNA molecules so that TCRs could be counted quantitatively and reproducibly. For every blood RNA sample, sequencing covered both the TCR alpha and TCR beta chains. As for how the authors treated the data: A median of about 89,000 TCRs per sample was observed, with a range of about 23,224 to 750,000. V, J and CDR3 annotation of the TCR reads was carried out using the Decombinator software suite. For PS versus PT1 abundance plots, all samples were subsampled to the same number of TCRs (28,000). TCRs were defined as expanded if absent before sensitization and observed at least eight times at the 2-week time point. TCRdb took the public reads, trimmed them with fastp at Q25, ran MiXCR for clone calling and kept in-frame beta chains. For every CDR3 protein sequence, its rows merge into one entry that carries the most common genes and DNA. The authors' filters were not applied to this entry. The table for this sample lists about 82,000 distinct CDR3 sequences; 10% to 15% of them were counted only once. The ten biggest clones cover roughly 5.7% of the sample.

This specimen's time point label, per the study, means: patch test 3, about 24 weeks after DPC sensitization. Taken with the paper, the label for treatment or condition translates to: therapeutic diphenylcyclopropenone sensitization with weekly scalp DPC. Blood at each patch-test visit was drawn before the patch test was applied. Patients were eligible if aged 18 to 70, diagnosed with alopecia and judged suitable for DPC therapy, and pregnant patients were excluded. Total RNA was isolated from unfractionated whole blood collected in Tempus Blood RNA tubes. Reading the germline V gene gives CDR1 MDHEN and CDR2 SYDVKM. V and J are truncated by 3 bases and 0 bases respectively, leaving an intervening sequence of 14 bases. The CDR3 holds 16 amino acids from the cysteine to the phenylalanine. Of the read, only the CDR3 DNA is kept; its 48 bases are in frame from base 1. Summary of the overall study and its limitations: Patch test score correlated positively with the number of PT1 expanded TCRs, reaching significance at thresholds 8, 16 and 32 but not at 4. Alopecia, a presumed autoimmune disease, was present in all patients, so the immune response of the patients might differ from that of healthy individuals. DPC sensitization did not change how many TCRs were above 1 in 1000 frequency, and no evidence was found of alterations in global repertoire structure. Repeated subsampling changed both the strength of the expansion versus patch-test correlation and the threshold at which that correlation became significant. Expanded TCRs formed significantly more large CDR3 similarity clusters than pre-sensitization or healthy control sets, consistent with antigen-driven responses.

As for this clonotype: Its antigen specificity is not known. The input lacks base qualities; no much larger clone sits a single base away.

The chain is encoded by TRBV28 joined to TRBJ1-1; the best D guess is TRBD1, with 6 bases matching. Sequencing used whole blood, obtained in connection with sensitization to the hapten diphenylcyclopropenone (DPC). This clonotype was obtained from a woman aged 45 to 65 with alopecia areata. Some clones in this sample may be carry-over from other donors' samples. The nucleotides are TGTGCCAGCAGTTTCCCAGGGGTAATTATGAACACTGAAGCTTTCTTT. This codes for CASSFPGVIMNTEAFF.